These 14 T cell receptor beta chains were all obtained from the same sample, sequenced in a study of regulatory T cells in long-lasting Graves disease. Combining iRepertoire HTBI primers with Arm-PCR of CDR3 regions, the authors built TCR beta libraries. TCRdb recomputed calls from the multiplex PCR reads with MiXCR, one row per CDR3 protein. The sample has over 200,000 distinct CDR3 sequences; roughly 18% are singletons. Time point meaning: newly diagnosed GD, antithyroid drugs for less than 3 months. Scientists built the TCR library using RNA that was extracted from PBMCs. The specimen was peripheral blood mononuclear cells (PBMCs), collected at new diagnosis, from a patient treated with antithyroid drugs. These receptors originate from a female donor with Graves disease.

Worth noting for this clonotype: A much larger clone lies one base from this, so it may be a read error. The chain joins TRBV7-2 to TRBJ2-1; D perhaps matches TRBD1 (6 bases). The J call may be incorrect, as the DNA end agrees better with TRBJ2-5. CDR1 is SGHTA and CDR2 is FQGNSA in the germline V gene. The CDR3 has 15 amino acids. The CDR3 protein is CASGGPGALQETQYF. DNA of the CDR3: TGTGCCAGCGGGGGACCAGGGGCATTGCAAGAGACCCAGTACTTC.

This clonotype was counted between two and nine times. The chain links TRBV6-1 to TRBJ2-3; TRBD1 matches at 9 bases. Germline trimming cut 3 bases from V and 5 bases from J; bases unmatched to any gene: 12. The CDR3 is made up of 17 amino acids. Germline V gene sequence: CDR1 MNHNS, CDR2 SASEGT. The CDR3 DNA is TGTGCCAGCAGTGATGGGACAGGGAACACAATGGGAGATACGCAGTATTTT. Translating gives CASSDGTGNTMGDTQYF.

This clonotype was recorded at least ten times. CDR3 in amino acids: CSVGGFDGISREQYF. CDR3 bases: TGCAGCGTTGGGGGGTTTGACGGGATCTCCCGCGAGCAGTACTTC. The V gene is TRBV29-1, the J gene TRBJ2-7; the D call may be TRBD1 or TRBD2 (5 bases each). V was clipped by 4 bases and J by 6 bases, with 22 bases between them. Germline loops: CDR1 SQVTM, CDR2 ANQGSEA. This CDR3 contains 15 residues.

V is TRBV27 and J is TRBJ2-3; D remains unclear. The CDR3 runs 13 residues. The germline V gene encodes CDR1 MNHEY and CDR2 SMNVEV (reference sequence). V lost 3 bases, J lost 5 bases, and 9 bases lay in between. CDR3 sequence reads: CASSFNRGDTQYF. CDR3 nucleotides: TGTGCCAGCAGTTTTAACCGTGGAGATACGCAGTATTTT.

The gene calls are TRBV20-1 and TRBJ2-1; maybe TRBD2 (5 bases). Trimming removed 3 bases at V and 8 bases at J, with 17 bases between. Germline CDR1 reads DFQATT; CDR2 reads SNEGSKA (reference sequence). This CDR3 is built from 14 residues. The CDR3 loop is CSASRGKPRDEQFF. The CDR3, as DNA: TGCAGTGCTAGCAGAGGGAAGCCTAGGGATGAGCAGTTCTTC.

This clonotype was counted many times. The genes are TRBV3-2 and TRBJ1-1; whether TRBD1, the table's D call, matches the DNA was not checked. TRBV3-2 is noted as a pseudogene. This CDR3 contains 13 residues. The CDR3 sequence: CASSHNDSTEAFF. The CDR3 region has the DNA TGTGCCAGCAGCCATAACGACAGCACTGAAGCTTTCTTT.

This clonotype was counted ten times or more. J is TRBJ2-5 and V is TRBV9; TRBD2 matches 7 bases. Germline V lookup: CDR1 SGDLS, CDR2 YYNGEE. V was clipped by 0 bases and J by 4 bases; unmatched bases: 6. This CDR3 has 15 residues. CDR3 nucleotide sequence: TGTGCCAGCAGCGTAGAGTATGGGAGGGGAGAGACCCAGTACTTC. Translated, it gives CASSVEYGRGETQYF.

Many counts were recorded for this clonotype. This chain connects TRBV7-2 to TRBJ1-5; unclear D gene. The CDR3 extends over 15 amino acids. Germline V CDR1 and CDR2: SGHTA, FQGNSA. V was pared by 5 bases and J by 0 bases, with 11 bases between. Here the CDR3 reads CASSAGRYSNQPQHF. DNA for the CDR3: TGTGCCAGCAGCGCCGGACGGTATAGCAATCAGCCCCAGCATTTT.

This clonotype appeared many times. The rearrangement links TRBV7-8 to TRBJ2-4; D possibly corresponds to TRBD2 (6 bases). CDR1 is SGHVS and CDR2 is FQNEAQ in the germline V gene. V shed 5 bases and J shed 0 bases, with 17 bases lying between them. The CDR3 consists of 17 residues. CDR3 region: CASSPVGGNLAKNIQYF. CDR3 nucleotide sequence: TGTGCCAGCAGCCCCGTTGGCGGGAATCTAGCCAAAAACATTCAGTACTTC.

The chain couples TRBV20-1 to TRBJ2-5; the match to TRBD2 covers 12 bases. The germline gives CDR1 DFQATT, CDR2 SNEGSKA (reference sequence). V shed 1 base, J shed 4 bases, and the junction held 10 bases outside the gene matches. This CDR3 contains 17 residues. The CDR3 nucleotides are TGCAGTGCTAGAGCCGGACTAGCGGGAAGGCTTGGAGAGACCCAGTACTTC. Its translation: CSARAGLAGRLGETQYF.

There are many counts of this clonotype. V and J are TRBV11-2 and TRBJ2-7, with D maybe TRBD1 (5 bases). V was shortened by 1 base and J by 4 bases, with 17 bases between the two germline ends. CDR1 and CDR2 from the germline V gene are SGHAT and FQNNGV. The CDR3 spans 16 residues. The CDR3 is CASSLGGRIRLYEQYF. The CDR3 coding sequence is TGTGCCAGCAGCTTAGGGGGCCGAATAAGACTTTACGAGCAGTACTTC. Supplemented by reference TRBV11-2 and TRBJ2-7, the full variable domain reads EAGVAQSPRYKIIEKRQSVAFWCNPISGHATLYWYQQILGQGPKLLIQFQNNGVVDDSQLPKDRFSAERLKGVDSTLKIQPAKLEDSAVYLCASSLGGRIRLYEQYFGPGTRLTVT.

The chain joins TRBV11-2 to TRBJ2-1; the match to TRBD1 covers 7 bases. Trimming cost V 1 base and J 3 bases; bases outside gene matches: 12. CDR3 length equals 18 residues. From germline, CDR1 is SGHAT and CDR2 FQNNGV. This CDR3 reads CASSLGHGTARGYNEQFF. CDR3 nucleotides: TGTGCCAGCAGCTTAGGACATGGGACAGCCCGCGGCTACAATGAGCAGTTCTTC.

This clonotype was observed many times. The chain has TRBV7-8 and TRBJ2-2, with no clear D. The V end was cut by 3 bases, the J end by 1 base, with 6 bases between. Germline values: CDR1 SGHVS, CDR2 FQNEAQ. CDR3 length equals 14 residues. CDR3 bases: TGTGCCAGCAGCTTCCTGAAGAACACCGGGGAGCTGTTTTTT. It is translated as CASSFLKNTGELFF.

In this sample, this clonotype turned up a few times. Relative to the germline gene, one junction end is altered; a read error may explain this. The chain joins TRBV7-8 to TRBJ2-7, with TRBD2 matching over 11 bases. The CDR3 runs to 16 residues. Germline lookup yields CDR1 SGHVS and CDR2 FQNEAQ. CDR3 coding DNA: TGTGCCAGCAGCTTTCTTAGCGGGAGGGGGTCCTACGAGCATTACTTC. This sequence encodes CASSFLSGRGSYEHYF.